The 7 T cell receptor beta chains given below trace back to one sample, sequenced in a study of cytomegalovirus exposure and HLA in healthy donors. The study ran its PCR with 60 Vbeta and 13 Jbeta primers. Using immunoSEQ multiplex PCR, the repertoire was profiled, and TCRdb retains in-frame clones only, with some absent. The table lists about 140,000 clones, approximately 78% of them singletons. The sample was PBMCs. These TCRs come from a man aged 18-30 years in good health and CMV-seropositive.

The V gene is TRBV5-1, the J gene TRBJ2-5; 12 nucleotides match TRBD2. Losses at the gene ends were 3 bases for V and 5 bases for J; bases not matched to a gene: 8. From germline, CDR1 is SGHRS and CDR2 YFSETQ. There are 16 residues in the CDR3. In nucleotides, the CDR3 is TGCGCCAGCAGCTCTAGACTAGCGGGAGAAAGGGAGACCCAGTACTTC. As protein: CASSSRLAGERETQYF.

This clone was picked up a small number of times. At one end, the junction sequence differs from germline, possibly due to a read error. The chain uses TRBV25-1 and TRBJ2-1; no reliable D call. Germline V lookup: CDR1 MGHDK, CDR2 SYGVNS. The CDR3 runs 14 residues. Here the CDR3 reads CASREYSSYNEQFF. CDR3 DNA sequence: TGTGCCAGCAGGGAATATAGCTCCTACAATGAGCAGTTCTTC.

This clone came up once. The genes are TRBV11-2 and TRBJ2-7; unclear D gene. Germline values: CDR1 SGHAT, CDR2 FQNNGV. V lost 5 bases, J lost 4 bases, and 6 bases lay in between. CDR3 size: 11 residues. CDR3 in DNA: TGTGCCAGCAGCGGCAGTTACGAGCAGTACTTC. It yields the protein CASSGSYEQYF.

V is TRBV6-5 and J is TRBJ2-7; 10 bases are shared with TRBD2. CDR1 and CDR2 from the germline V gene are MNHEY and SVGAGI. The CDR3 is 16 residues long. V was clipped by 4 bases and J by 1 base; unmatched bases: 7. DNA for the CDR3: TGTGCCAGCAGTTGGTCCCGGACTAGCGGATCCTACGAGCAGTACTTC. Translating it yields CASSWSRTSGSYEQYF.

The V and J genes are TRBV15 and TRBJ2-7, with TRBD2 matching 10 bases. After removal of 5 bases from V and 0 bases from J, the junction contained 7 bases not matched to a gene. Germline CDR1 LNHNV, CDR2 YYDKDF (reference sequence). The CDR3 is 16 residues long. The CDR3 is CATSGGLAQSSYEQYF. In nucleotides, the CDR3 is TGTGCCACCAGCGGGGGACTAGCGCAAAGCTCCTACGAGCAGTACTTC.

The rearrangement links TRBV5-1 to TRBJ1-1; D not resolved. V was clipped by 0 bases and J by 0 bases, with 12 bases between them. Germline CDR1 is SGHRS and CDR2 is YFSETQ. This CDR3 region has 16 residues. CDR3 sequence reads: CASSLVGSTMNTEAFF. The CDR3 DNA sequence: TGCGCCAGCAGCTTGGTGGGGAGCACCATGAACACTGAAGCTTTCTTT.

The chain uses TRBV6-6 and TRBJ2-2; TRBD2 matches at 7 bases. V lost 6 bases to trimming and J lost 6 bases; unmatched junction nucleotides: 13. The CDR3 totals 16 residues. Per germline, CDR1 MNHNY and CDR2 SVGAGI (reference sequence). CDR3 sequence: CASSNAWKRDAGELFF. The DNA for the CDR3 is TGTGCCAGCAGCAATGCTTGGAAGCGGGATGCCGGGGAGCTGTTTTTT.